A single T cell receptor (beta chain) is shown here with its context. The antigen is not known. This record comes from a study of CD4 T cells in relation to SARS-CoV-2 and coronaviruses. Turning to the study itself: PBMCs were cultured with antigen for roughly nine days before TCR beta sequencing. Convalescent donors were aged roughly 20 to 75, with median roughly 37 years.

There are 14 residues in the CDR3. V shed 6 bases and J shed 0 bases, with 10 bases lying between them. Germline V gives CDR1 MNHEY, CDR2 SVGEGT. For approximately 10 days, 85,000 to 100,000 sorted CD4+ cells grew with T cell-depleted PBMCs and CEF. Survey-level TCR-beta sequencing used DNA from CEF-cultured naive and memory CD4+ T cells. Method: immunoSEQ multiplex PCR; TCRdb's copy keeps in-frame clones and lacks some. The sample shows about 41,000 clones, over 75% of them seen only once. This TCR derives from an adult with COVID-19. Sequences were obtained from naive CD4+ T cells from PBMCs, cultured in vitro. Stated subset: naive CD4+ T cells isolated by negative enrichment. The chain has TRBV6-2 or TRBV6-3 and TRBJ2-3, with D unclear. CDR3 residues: CASSGWWSTDTQYF. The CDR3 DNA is TGTGCCAGCAGCGGATGGTGGAGCACAGATACGCAGTATTTT.